Listed below are T cell receptor beta chains from one sample, sequenced in a study of shared clonotypes between healthy human individuals. Assay: immunoSEQ multiplex PCR; the TCRdb copy retains only in-frame clones and omits some. The sample has 400,000 to 600,000 clones; 70% to 80% are singletons. Sequenced: PBMCs. These receptor sequences come from a woman aged 35 to 49 in good health. Some clones in this sample may be carry-over from other donors' samples. Each CDR3 is given with its conserved first and last residue. Each record gives: D gene, clone size, V gene, J gene, CDR3 DNA, CDR3 protein. D genes are given only for firm matches. Expanded clones get a size class; other rows say once, few or many, or leave the size out.

D gene: .
clone size: .
V gene: TRBV10-3
J gene: TRBJ2-7
CDR3 DNA: TGTGCCATCAGTGGGCAGGGGCTCTACGAGCAGTACTTC
CDR3 protein: CAISGQGLYEQYF

D gene: TRBD1
clone size: .
V gene: TRBV7-7
J gene: TRBJ1-1
CDR3 DNA: TGTGCTAGCAGCCCTCTCCCGACAGGGTCGAACACTGAAGCTTTCTTT
CDR3 protein: CASSPLPTGSNTEAFF

D gene: .
clone size: .
V gene: TRBV5-6
J gene: TRBJ2-7
CDR3 DNA: TGTGCCAGCAGCCTCAGGGGGGTCGGCGAGCAGTACTTC
CDR3 protein: CASSLRGVGEQYF

D gene: TRBD1
clone size: few
V gene: TRBV30
J gene: TRBJ1-5
CDR3 DNA: TGTGCCTGGACTCTGACAGGGGGCTTCAATCAGCCCCAGCATTTT
CDR3 protein: CAWTLTGGFNQPQHF

D gene: TRBD1
clone size: .
V gene: TRBV28
J gene: TRBJ1-5
CDR3 DNA: TGTGCCAGCAGGCCAGGACAGGGGAGTCAGCCCCAGCATTTT
CDR3 protein: CASRPGQGSQPQHF

D gene: TRBD1
clone size: once
V gene: TRBV9
J gene: TRBJ2-1
CDR3 DNA: TGTGCCAGCAGCGTAGCCGACAGGGGTGGCTACAATGAGCAGTTCTTC
CDR3 protein: CASSVADRGGYNEQFF

D gene: TRBD1
clone size: .
V gene: TRBV19
J gene: TRBJ2-7
CDR3 DNA: TGTGCCAGTAGTATAGGGACAGGGATTTTCGAGCAGTACTTC
CDR3 protein: CASSIGTGIFEQYF

D gene: TRBD2
clone size: .
V gene: TRBV28
J gene: TRBJ2-7
CDR3 DNA: TGTGCCAGCAGTCCTGCTAGCGGGGCAAGCTCCTACGAGCAGTACTTC
CDR3 protein: CASSPASGASSYEQYF

D gene: TRBD1
clone size: once
V gene: TRBV15
J gene: TRBJ2-5
CDR3 DNA: TGTGCCACCACCCCAAGGGACAGGTACCAAGAGACCCAGTACTTC
CDR3 protein: CATTPRDRYQETQYF

D gene: .
clone size: .
V gene: TRBV11-2
J gene: TRBJ1-4
CDR3 DNA: TGTGCCAGCACCCGGGGGGGGGCGCGGAATGAAAAACTGTTTTTT
CDR3 protein: CASTRGGARNEKLFF

D gene: .
clone size: .
V gene: TRBV7-7
J gene: TRBJ2-5
CDR3 DNA: TGTGCCAGCAGCTTACAGGGCGGTGGAGAGACCCAGTACTTC
CDR3 protein: CASSLQGGGETQYF

D gene: .
clone size: .
V gene: TRBV9
J gene: TRBJ2-2
CDR3 DNA: TGTGCCAGCAGCGTGATCGACACCGGGGAGCTGTTTTTT
CDR3 protein: CASSVIDTGELFF

D gene: TRBD1
clone size: .
V gene: TRBV28
J gene: TRBJ2-7
CDR3 DNA: TGTGCCAGCAGCTCCGGACAGGGCTACGAGCAGTACTTC
CDR3 protein: CASSSGQGYEQYF

D gene: .
clone size: few
V gene: TRBV5-4
J gene: TRBJ2-7
CDR3 DNA: TGTGCCAGCAGCTTGACGGCAGATTCCTACGAGCAGTACTTC
CDR3 protein: CASSLTADSYEQYF

D gene: TRBD2
clone size: .
V gene: TRBV30
J gene: TRBJ2-1
CDR3 DNA: TGTGCCTGGCGCCTAGCGGACTCCTACAATGAGCAGTTCTTC
CDR3 protein: CAWRLADSYNEQFF

D gene: .
clone size: .
V gene: TRBV18
J gene: TRBJ1-2
CDR3 DNA: TGTGCCAGCTCACCCCAAGTAATGGACACGGGGCTCGGCTACACCTTC
CDR3 protein: CASSPQVMDTGLGYTF

D gene: .
clone size: .
V gene: TRBV11-2
J gene: TRBJ2-2
CDR3 DNA: TGTGCCAGCAGCTTAGCCCGACTAGCCGGGGAGCTGTTTTTT
CDR3 protein: CASSLARLAGELFF

D gene: TRBD2
clone size: .
V gene: TRBV6-5
J gene: TRBJ2-1
CDR3 DNA: TGTGCCAGCAGGATTGTAGCGGGGTACAATGAGCAGTTCTTC
CDR3 protein: CASRIVAGYNEQFF

D gene: .
clone size: .
V gene: TRBV28
J gene: TRBJ2-7
CDR3 DNA: TGTGCCAGCACCGGGTCCAGGGGCGATTACGAGCAGTACTTC
CDR3 protein: CASTGSRGDYEQYF

D gene: TRBD2
clone size: .
V gene: TRBV9
J gene: TRBJ2-7
CDR3 DNA: TGTGCCAGCAGCGTAGGGACTAGCGGAACTTACGAGCAGTACTTC
CDR3 protein: CASSVGTSGTYEQYF

D gene: .
clone size: few
V gene: TRBV15
J gene: TRBJ1-5
CDR3 DNA: TGTGCCACCAGCAGAGATCGTGGGGCGCGGGACCAGCCCCAGCATTTT
CDR3 protein: CATSRDRGARDQPQHF

D gene: .
clone size: few
V gene: TRBV18
J gene: TRBJ1-4
CDR3 DNA: TGTGCCAGCTCATCGGACTACTCTAATGAAAAACTGTTTTTT
CDR3 protein: CASSSDYSNEKLFF

D gene: .
clone size: .
V gene: TRBV5-8
J gene: TRBJ2-5
CDR3 DNA: TGTGCCAGCAGCCTGAGGATTGGCGAGACCCAGTACTTC
CDR3 protein: CASSLRIGETQYF

D gene: .
clone size: .
V gene: TRBV6-1
J gene: TRBJ1-1
CDR3 DNA: TGTGCCAGCAGCACGGGAGTTTGGAACACTGAAGCTTTCTTT
CDR3 protein: CASSTGVWNTEAFF

D gene: TRBD1
clone size: .
V gene: TRBV6-6
J gene: TRBJ1-5
CDR3 DNA: TGTGCCAGCAGTTACTCGACAGGGCCGGGTCAGCCCCAGCATTTT
CDR3 protein: CASSYSTGPGQPQHF

D gene: TRBD2
clone size: .
V gene: TRBV5-6
J gene: TRBJ2-5
CDR3 DNA: TGTGCCAGCAGCTTGGAGTCTAGCGGGAGTTTATGGAGTGAGACCCAGTACTTC
CDR3 protein: CASSLESSGSLWSETQYF

D gene: .
clone size: few
V gene: TRBV11-2
J gene: TRBJ2-7
CDR3 DNA: TGTGCCAGCAAAACCCCGAGAGGGGGGTACGAGCAGTACTTC
CDR3 protein: CASKTPRGGYEQYF

D gene: .
clone size: few
V gene: TRBV11-2
J gene: TRBJ2-1
CDR3 DNA: TGTGCCAGCAGCTCTTCAGGGTACTATTACAATGAGCAGTTCTTC
CDR3 protein: CASSSSGYYYNEQFF

D gene: .
clone size: .
V gene: TRBV13
J gene: TRBJ2-3
CDR3 DNA: TGTGCCAGCAGCTCACGGGACAAAACAAGGGATACGCAGTATTTT
CDR3 protein: CASSSRDKTRDTQYF

D gene: TRBD1
clone size: .
V gene: TRBV27
J gene: TRBJ2-7
CDR3 DNA: TGTGCCAGCAGTGACGGACAGGGCCGCGAGCAGTACTTC
CDR3 protein: CASSDGQGREQYF

D gene: TRBD1
clone size: .
V gene: TRBV5-5
J gene: TRBJ2-7
CDR3 DNA: TGTGCCAGCAGCGACGGACAGGGGGTCCCCTACGAGCAGTACTTC
CDR3 protein: CASSDGQGVPYEQYF

D gene: TRBD2
clone size: .
V gene: TRBV7-2
J gene: TRBJ2-1
CDR3 DNA: TGTGCCAGCAGCTTCGTCGGGACTAGCGGGAGTCGGGATGAGCAGTTCTTC
CDR3 protein: CASSFVGTSGSRDEQFF

D gene: .
clone size: .
V gene: TRBV2
J gene: TRBJ1-2
CDR3 DNA: TGTGCCGGAAAAGGACGCGCCAACTATGGCTACACCTTC
CDR3 protein: CAGKGRANYGYTF

D gene: .
clone size: .
V gene: TRBV6-5
J gene: TRBJ1-2
CDR3 DNA: TGTGCCAGCAGTCGGACAGCTTACTATGGCTACACCTTC
CDR3 protein: CASSRTAYYGYTF

D gene: .
clone size: .
V gene: TRBV28
J gene: TRBJ1-5
CDR3 DNA: TGTGCCAGCAGTTTACGGGGGCTAGAAAATAGCAATCAGCCCCAGCATTTT
CDR3 protein: CASSLRGLENSNQPQHF

D gene: .
clone size: many
V gene: TRBV30
J gene: TRBJ2-5
CDR3 DNA: TGTGCCTGGAGTGTACAGCAAGAGACCCAGTACTTC
CDR3 protein: CAWSVQQETQYF

D gene: TRBD2
clone size: .
V gene: TRBV19
J gene: TRBJ2-1
CDR3 DNA: TGTGCCAGTAGTATACTAGCGGGAGGGCCTAATGAGCAGTTCTTC
CDR3 protein: CASSILAGGPNEQFF

D gene: .
clone size: .
V gene: TRBV18
J gene: TRBJ1-4
CDR3 DNA: TGTGCCAGCTCACCTGACAGCGTCTCTAATGAAAAACTGTTTTTT
CDR3 protein: CASSPDSVSNEKLFF

D gene: TRBD1
clone size: .
V gene: TRBV5-6
J gene: TRBJ2-5
CDR3 DNA: TGTGCCAGCAGGGGGACAGGGGCTGAGACCCAGTACTTC
CDR3 protein: CASRGTGAETQYF

D gene: .
clone size: .
V gene: TRBV2
J gene: TRBJ1-5
CDR3 DNA: TGTGCCAGCAGTGGGTTCAGCGAGGTCAATCAGCCCCAGCATTTT
CDR3 protein: CASSGFSEVNQPQHF

D gene: TRBD1
clone size: .
V gene: TRBV6-5
J gene: TRBJ2-6
CDR3 DNA: TGTGCCACCGGGACAGAAGTTGGTGGGGCCAACGTCCTGACTTTC
CDR3 protein: CATGTEVGGANVLTF

D gene: .
clone size: .
V gene: TRBV28
J gene: TRBJ2-7
CDR3 DNA: TGTGCCAGCAGCCCACTTTACGAGCAGTACTTC
CDR3 protein: CASSPLYEQYF

D gene: .
clone size: .
V gene: TRBV18
J gene: TRBJ1-2
CDR3 DNA: TGTGCCAGCTCACCAAGGGGGTCCGGAGATAACTATGGCTACACCTTC
CDR3 protein: CASSPRGSGDNYGYTF

D gene: .
clone size: .
V gene: TRBV2
J gene: TRBJ2-7
CDR3 DNA: TGTGCCAGCAGTGTCGGCCTATCGGGCAACGAGCAGTACTTC
CDR3 protein: CASSVGLSGNEQYF

D gene: .
clone size: .
V gene: TRBV18
J gene: TRBJ1-1
CDR3 DNA: TGTGCCAGCTCATTACAGGGTGTGGACACTGAAGCTTTCTTT
CDR3 protein: CASSLQGVDTEAFF